The sequence of this TCR beta chain was determined in a study of T cell responses to AZD1222 COVID-19 vaccine. Study results and caveats: Clonal diversity may have been underestimated, and the donors were mostly white British, with more females than males. Spike was spanned by vaccine-associated CD4 TCRs, which were dominant at 160-218 and 743-854. Spike-specific TCRs gained breadth and depth after people received two AZD1222 doses. Of the AZD1222 recipients, only 5 to 7 were seropositive at baseline.

Concerning this clone: Its antigen is unknown.

Assay: immunoSEQ multiplex PCR; the TCRdb copy retains only in-frame clones and omits some. The data show about 210,000 clones, with about 94% seen just once and around 1.8% held by the top ten. Germline V gene sequence: CDR1 LGHNA, CDR2 YSLEER. The CDR3 contains 16 residues. V shed 3 bases and J 1 base; nucleotides not matched to a gene: 4. The source material was peripheral blood, sampled 28 days after the second dose of the MenACWY control vaccine. The chain is built from TRBV4-3 and TRBJ2-2, with TRBD2 identical over 8 bases. This clonotype was sampled from an adult who received the MenACWY meningococcal vaccine as a control. CDR3 sequence (DNA): TGCGCCAGCAGCCAGATAGCGGGGAGGAACACCGGGGAGCTGTTTTTT. Amino acid sequence: CASSQIAGRNTGELFF.